A single sample gave rise to the 23 T cell receptor beta chains below, sequenced in a study of CD8 T cells in Susac syndrome (dated by TCRdb to the late 2010s). The library was obtained by the immunoSEQ multiplex PCR assay. RNA was extracted using the RNeasy kit, and about 0.5 to 1 microgram was reverse transcribed with random hexamers. TCRdb reran the public reads through fastp at Q25 and MiXCR, keeping productive beta chains. Every CDR3 protein is listed once, alongside the most common genes and DNA of its rows. This sample holds 150,000 to 200,000 distinct CDR3 sequences; about 95% were observed only once. The ten largest clones capture around 0.15% of the sample. Source material: CD4+ T cells from PBMCs. These receptors were collected from a human donor in good health.

The chain combines TRBV7-2 with TRBJ2-7; D uncertain. Trimming took off 7 bases at V and 2 bases at J, with 12 bases between the two ends. CDR3 length: 13 amino acids. Germline V lookup: CDR1 SGHTA, CDR2 FQGNSA. The CDR3 spells CASTPGPTYEQYF. As DNA, the CDR3 is TGTGCCAGCACCCCAGGACCTACCTACGAGCAGTACTTC.

This rearrangement joins TRBV4-3 to TRBJ1-1; D is unclear. Germline V gene sequence: CDR1 LGHNA, CDR2 YSLEER. The CDR3 is 13 residues long. The V and J ends lost 4 bases and 1 base respectively, with 7 bases between them. The CDR3 reads CASSPDWNTEAFF. The CDR3 DNA is TGCGCCAGCAGCCCCGATTGGAACACTGAAGCTTTCTTT.

This chain joins TRBV11-2 and TRBJ1-5; D remains unclear. V gave up 1 base and J gave up 5 bases, with 6 bases separating them. Germline-derived CDR1 and CDR2 are SGHAT and FQNNGV. The CDR3 loop spans 13 amino acids. CDR3 in DNA: TGTGCCAGCAGCTTAGCGACTGATCAGCCCCAGCATTTT. It encodes CASSLATDQPQHF.

This clonotype has only a few counts. The genes are TRBV5-4 and TRBJ1-2; 8 positions agree with TRBD1. CDR3 length: 14 residues. V shed 2 bases, J shed 3 bases, and the junction held 3 bases outside the gene matches. Germline CDR1 is SGHNT and CDR2 is YYREEE (reference sequence). The CDR3 spells CASSFGQGDYGYTF. The CDR3 nucleotides are TGTGCCAGCAGCTTCGGACAGGGAGACTATGGCTACACCTTC.

The CDR3 DNA is TGTGCCAGCAGTTTGGGGATTCGAGTCGCAGATACGCAGTATTTT. Protein: CASSLGIRVADTQYF. This chain uses TRBV12-3 or TRBV12-4 with TRBJ2-3; D is uncertain. The CDR3 totals 15 residues. V lost 3 bases, J lost 4 bases, and 14 bases lay in between.

This clonotype has a single count. The rearrangement uses TRBV30 and TRBJ1-4; 8 nucleotides agree with TRBD1. Trimming at V came to 7 bases and at J to 5 bases, leaving 9 bases not matched to a gene. Germline values: CDR1 GTSNPN, CDR2 SVGIG (reference sequence). CDR3 length: 14 amino acids. The CDR3 DNA sequence: TGTGCCTCAACCTACCGGGACAGGAATGAAAAACTGTTTTTT. Its translation: CASTYRDRNEKLFF.

The rearrangement links TRBV6-6 to TRBJ1-5; TRBD1 matches at 7 bases. CDR3 length: 15 residues. Trimming at V came to 5 bases and at J to 2 bases, leaving 6 bases not matched to a gene. Germline loops: CDR1 MNHNY, CDR2 SVGAGI (reference sequence). CDR3 amino acids: CASSPTGAGNQPQHF. CDR3 sequence (DNA): TGTGCCAGCAGTCCCACAGGGGCCGGCAATCAGCCCCAGCATTTT.

J is TRBJ2-1 and V is TRBV6-6, with 8 bases matching TRBD2. Germline V gene lookup returns CDR1 MNHNY and CDR2 SVGAGI (reference sequence). The length of the CDR3 is 14 residues. J lost 7 bases, V lost 0 bases, and 2 bases had no gene match. CDR3 bases: TGTGCCAGCAGTTACTCTAGCGGGGAGAATGAGCAGTTCTTC. It is translated as CASSYSSGENEQFF.

The chain uses TRBV5-4 and TRBJ2-5, with D possibly TRBD2 on 6 matching bases. V was cut by 0 bases and J by 2 bases, with 14 bases left in between. The CDR3 runs to 16 residues. CDR1 is SGHNT, CDR2 YYREEE, per germline (reference sequence). The CDR3: CASSLAPRGSQETQYF. CDR3 bases: TGTGCCAGCAGCTTGGCCCCGCGGGGTTCACAAGAGACCCAGTACTTC.

V is TRBV20-1 and J is TRBJ2-3; D may be TRBD2 (6 bases). Trimming removed 3 bases at V and 6 bases at J, with 13 bases between. Germline lookup yields CDR1 DFQATT and CDR2 SNEGSKA (reference sequence). The CDR3 loop spans 13 amino acids. The chain's CDR3 is CSARVAAGDTQYF. Here the CDR3 DNA reads TGCAGTGCTAGGGTAGCGGCTGGGGATACGCAGTATTTT.

This clonotype was observed a handful of times. The junction does not match germline at one end; this may be a read error. The J gene is TRBJ1-5, the V gene TRBV4-3; no reliable D call. There are 13 residues in the CDR3. The V gene's germline CDR1 is LGHNA and CDR2 YSLEER. The CDR3 nucleotides are TGTGCCAGCAGCCAAGATTCGGGCCAGCCCCAGCATTTT. Translation: CASSQDSGQPQHF.

The genes are TRBV9 and TRBJ2-3; the D is unclear. The CDR3 contains 15 residues. V was clipped by 0 bases and J by 2 bases, with 10 bases between them. Germline values: CDR1 SGDLS, CDR2 YYNGEE. Written as DNA, the CDR3 is TGTGCCAGCAGCGTAGGGGTGCAGCCCACAGATACGCAGTATTTT. This codes for CASSVGVQPTDTQYF.

The genes are TRBV9 and TRBJ2-3; TRBD1 might be the D (6 bases). The CDR3 is 14 residues long. Trimming shortened V by 2 bases and J by 1 base, and 8 bases separated the two germline ends. Germline V CDR1 and CDR2: SGDLS, YYNGEE. This CDR3 is CASSVGQRTDTQYF. CDR3 nucleotide sequence: TGTGCCAGCAGCGTGGGACAACGCACAGATACGCAGTATTTT. The full variable domain, rest sourced from reference TRBV9 and TRBJ2-3, is DSGVTQTPKHLITATGQRVTLRCSPRSGDLSVYWYQQSLDQGLQFLIQYYNGEERAKGNILERFSAQQFPDLHSELNLSSLELGDSALYFCASSVGQRTDTQYFGPGTRLTVL.

Only one count was recorded for this clonotype. The chain is built from TRBV20-1 and TRBJ2-6; D perhaps matches TRBD1 (7 bases). The germline CDR1 and CDR2 sequences are DFQATT and SNEGSKA (reference sequence). Between the trimmed V and J ends, which lost 5 bases and 2 bases, there was a span of 16 bases. This CDR3 has 16 amino acids. The CDR3 DNA follows: TGCAGTGCTCCCTTGGAGGGGGCGGCTGGGGCCAACGTCCTGACTTTC. Residues: CSAPLEGAAGANVLTF.

This chain connects TRBV9 to TRBJ2-1; possible D gene TRBD2, 6 bases. Germline V gene sequence: CDR1 SGDLS, CDR2 YYNGEE. The CDR3 has 14 amino acids. The V end was cut by 4 bases, the J end by 2 bases, with 10 bases between. CDR3 DNA: TGTGCCAGCAGCCCCGGGAGAGCCTACAATGAGCAGTTCTTC. It translates to CASSPGRAYNEQFF.

This clonotype showed up just once. V gene TRBV9 combines with J gene TRBJ2-7; TRBD2 aligns across 9 bases. From germline, CDR1 is SGDLS and CDR2 YYNGEE. The CDR3 has 13 amino acids. V was pared by 4 bases and J by 6 bases, with 5 bases of the junction left unmatched. CDR3 sequence (DNA): TGTGCCAGCAGCCGAACAGCGGGGGGCGAGCAGTACTTC. It translates to CASSRTAGGEQYF.

The chain links TRBV20-1 to TRBJ1-5, with 8 bases fitting TRBD1. This CDR3 region has 16 residues. V gave up 4 bases and J gave up 0 bases; unmatched junction bases: 8. Germline assignment: CDR1 DFQATT and CDR2 SNEGSKA (reference sequence). The CDR3 here is CSAIVQGVNSNQPQHF. CDR3 nucleotide sequence: TGCAGTGCTATCGTACAGGGGGTAAATAGCAATCAGCCCCAGCATTTT.

V gene TRBV5-1 combines with J gene TRBJ2-5; D call uncertain. This CDR3 region has 14 residues. The V and J ends lost 5 bases and 2 bases respectively, with 13 bases between them. The germline V gene has CDR1 SGHRS and CDR2 YFSETQ. The CDR3 protein is CASRRSAEQETQYF. The CDR3 DNA sequence: TGCGCCAGCAGGAGGTCGGCGGAGCAAGAGACCCAGTACTTC.

This sequence joins TRBV6-5 and TRBJ2-7; tentatively, D is TRBD1 or TRBD2 (5 bases each). Trimming took off 4 bases at V and 2 bases at J, with 12 bases between the two ends. The CDR3 is 14 residues long. Per germline, CDR1 MNHEY and CDR2 SVGAGI. The CDR3 DNA is TGTGCCAGCAGTTCCAGGGACCTGGCCTACGAGCAGTACTTC. This encodes CASSSRDLAYEQYF.

The J gene is TRBJ2-7, the V gene TRBV4-3; D gene ambiguous. Germline CDR1 LGHNA, CDR2 YSLEER. Trimming took off 0 bases at V and 4 bases at J, with 10 bases between the two ends. CDR3 length: 14 residues. CDR3 loop: CASSQDIQTYEQYF. The CDR3 DNA reads as TGCGCCAGCAGCCAAGATATACAGACATACGAGCAGTACTTC.

The chain uses TRBV9 and TRBJ2-1, with D possibly being TRBD2 (7 bases). The germline V and J ends were trimmed by 2 bases and 10 bases, with 10 bases remaining between them. This CDR3 spans 12 amino acids. CDR1 and CDR2 from the germline V gene are SGDLS and YYNGEE. The CDR3 coding sequence is TGTGCCAGCAGCGTCGCGGGGGCCGAGCAGTTCTTC. Its translation is CASSVAGAEQFF. Together with reference TRBV9 and TRBJ2-1, the CDR3 gives the full variable domain: DSGVTQTPKHLITATGQRVTLRCSPRSGDLSVYWYQQSLDQGLQFLIQYYNGEERAKGNILERFSAQQFPDLHSELNLSSLELGDSALYFCASSVAGAEQFFGPGTRLTVL.

J is TRBJ2-4 and V is TRBV6-2 or TRBV6-3; D could derive from TRBD1 or TRBD2 (5 bases each). CDR1 and CDR2 (germline): MNHEY, SVGEGT. The CDR3 covers 14 residues. V gave up 6 bases and J gave up 2 bases, with 11 bases separating them. The chain's CDR3 is CASRTPGPKNIQYF. The CDR3 nucleotides read TGTGCCAGCAGGACCCCGGGACCCAAAAACATTCAGTACTTC.

This clonotype has only one observation. The chain links TRBV27 to TRBJ1-3, with no clear D. The CDR3 has 13 amino acids. The germline CDR1 and CDR2 sequences are MNHEY and SMNVEV (reference sequence). Deletions cut 4 bases from V and 11 bases from J, with 15 bases between. The CDR3 is CASSYTGSSAIYF. CDR3 nucleotides: TGTGCCAGCAGTTACACGGGGTCGTCGGCCATATATTTT.